The sequence of this T cell receptor beta chain was determined in a study of patients and donors after allogeneic stem cell transplantation. TCRdb used MiXCR to reprocess the RT-PCR reads, holding one entry per CDR3 protein. The sample records approximately 220,000 distinct CDR3 sequences, more than 35% being singletons. The CDR3 consists of 13 residues. CDR1 GTSNPN and CDR2 SVGIG come from the germline V gene (reference sequence). The V and J ends lost 4 bases and 3 bases respectively, with 12 bases between them. This clonotype counts as medium-sized. This clonotype originated in a human donor who was either an allogeneic HSCT recipient or a stem cell or donor lymphocyte infusion donor (not recorded which). It is not recorded whose cells these are; they may come from a transplant donor. The V and J genes are TRBV30 and TRBJ1-1; D might be TRBD1 (6 bases). Sequencing used blood, either unsorted or a sorted T cell fraction (not recorded which). In nucleotides, the CDR3 is TGTGCCTGGACAGCGGACAGCTACACTGAAGCTTTCTTT. It translates to CAWTADSYTEAFF.